This entry features one T cell receptor (beta chain) sequence. This sample was included in a study of blood T cell repertoires in COVID-19. Study in general: There were acute and convalescent COVID-19 samples, and they came from the United States, Italy and Spain.

Clones were sequenced by immunoSEQ multiplex PCR, and TCRdb holds only the in-frame ones, with some missing. The sample yields 250,000 to 300,000 clones, under 90% seen once. Germline assignment: CDR1 SGDLS and CDR2 YYNGEE. Trimming took 0 bases from V and 2 from J; bases not matched to a gene: 7. CDR3 length: 16 amino acids. This sequence originates from a woman aged 55-69 years with active or convalescent COVID-19. This chain connects TRBV9 to TRBJ2-5; 7 bases line up with TRBD2. Sample: peripheral blood. CDR3 in amino acids: CASSVAGGEAQETQYF. CDR3 in DNA: TGTGCCAGCAGCGTAGCGGGGGGAGAAGCGCAAGAGACCCAGTACTTC.